Listed below are T cell receptor beta chains from one sample, sequenced in a study of cytomegalovirus exposure and HLA in healthy donors. The repertoire was sequenced with immunoSEQ multiplex PCR; TCRdb's copy has only in-frame clones and lacks some. The sample holds roughly 140,000 clones, roughly four fifths seen once. Sequenced input: PBMCs. The receptors here all came from a man between 18 and 35 years old in good health and CMV-seronegative. CDR3s include the opening cysteine and the closing phenylalanine or tryptophan. A D gene is named only where the DNA matches it firmly. Clone sizes are given selectively: once, few, many, or a class where the clone is expanded.

v_gene: TRBV15; d_gene: TRBD2; j_gene: TRBJ2-1; abundance: .; CDR3aa: CATSRPLAGGLDEQFF; CDR3nt: TGTGCCACCAGCAGGCCCCTAGCGGGAGGGCTGGATGAGCAGTTCTTC
v_gene: TRBV28; d_gene: .; j_gene: TRBJ1-3; abundance: once; CDR3aa: CASMGSSGNTIYF; CDR3nt: TGTGCCAGCATGGGGAGCTCTGGAAACACCATATATTTT
v_gene: TRBV19; d_gene: .; j_gene: TRBJ2-5; abundance: .; CDR3aa: CASSPGSWEQYF; CDR3nt: TGTGCCAGTAGTCCTGGGTCGTGGGAGCAGTACTTC
v_gene: TRBV7-6; d_gene: .; j_gene: TRBJ2-3; abundance: few; CDR3aa: CASSLGMGRDSWSDTQYF; CDR3nt: TGTGCCAGCAGCTTAGGAATGGGCCGGGACTCCTGGTCGGATACGCAGTATTTT
v_gene: TRBV5-4; d_gene: .; j_gene: TRBJ2-1; abundance: .; CDR3aa: CASSPAPSSYNEQFF; CDR3nt: TGTGCCAGCAGCCCTGCCCCTAGCTCCTACAATGAGCAGTTCTTC
v_gene: TRBV6-1; d_gene: .; j_gene: TRBJ2-1; abundance: .; CDR3aa: CASSENPGVSSYNEQFF; CDR3nt: TGTGCCAGCAGTGAAAACCCCGGGGTTAGCTCCTACAATGAGCAGTTCTTC
v_gene: TRBV28; d_gene: TRBD1; j_gene: TRBJ2-7; abundance: .; CDR3aa: CASSASGTGSYEQYF; CDR3nt: TGTGCCAGCAGTGCCTCCGGGACAGGCTCCTACGAGCAGTACTTC
v_gene: TRBV7-6; d_gene: TRBD2; j_gene: TRBJ2-7; abundance: .; CDR3aa: CASSSGTGGREQYF; CDR3nt: TGTGCCAGCAGCTCGGGCACGGGGGGACGCGAGCAGTACTTC
v_gene: TRBV6-5; d_gene: .; j_gene: TRBJ2-2; abundance: .; CDR3aa: CASPREDLDTGELFF; CDR3nt: TGTGCCAGCCCAAGAGAGGACTTGGACACCGGGGAGCTGTTTTTT
v_gene: TRBV27; d_gene: .; j_gene: TRBJ2-1; abundance: .; CDR3aa: CASSRGLYNEQFF; CDR3nt: TGTGCCAGCAGTCGGGGACTCTACAATGAGCAGTTCTTC
v_gene: TRBV25-1; d_gene: .; j_gene: TRBJ2-7; abundance: .; CDR3aa: CASSPWGRPHEQCF; CDR3nt: TGTGCCAGCAGCCCCTGGGGGCGGCCACACGAGCAGTGCTTC
v_gene: TRBV10-1; d_gene: TRBD2; j_gene: TRBJ2-2; abundance: .; CDR3aa: CASSEVAGNTGELFF; CDR3nt: TGCGCCAGCAGTGAAGTAGCGGGAAACACCGGGGAGCTGTTTTTT
v_gene: TRBV7-2; d_gene: .; j_gene: TRBJ2-5; abundance: .; CDR3aa: CASSLTGMSQETQYF; CDR3nt: TGTGCCAGCAGCCTTACGGGGATGAGTCAAGAGACCCAGTACTTC
v_gene: TRBV5-8; d_gene: .; j_gene: TRBJ2-7; abundance: .; CDR3aa: CASSLAGLTYEQYF; CDR3nt: TGTGCCAGCAGCTTGGCGGGGTTAACCTACGAGCAGTACTTC
v_gene: TRBV7-9; d_gene: TRBD1; j_gene: TRBJ2-3; abundance: .; CDR3aa: CASSFLQGAPHF; CDR3nt: TGTGCCAGCAGCTTCTTACAGGGGGCGCCGCATTTT
v_gene: TRBV6-5; d_gene: .; j_gene: TRBJ1-2; abundance: few; CDR3aa: CAIAQAPNYGYTF; CDR3nt: TGTGCCATCGCACAGGCGCCTAACTATGGCTACACCTTC
v_gene: TRBV12-5; d_gene: TRBD2; j_gene: TRBJ2-5; abundance: .; CDR3aa: CASVLAGAETQYF; CDR3nt: TGTGCTAGTGTCTTAGCGGGAGCAGAGACCCAGTACTTC
v_gene: TRBV13; d_gene: .; j_gene: TRBJ2-6; abundance: .; CDR3aa: CASSLVRGSGANVLTF; CDR3nt: TGTGCCAGCAGCTTAGTAAGGGGCTCTGGGGCCAACGTCCTGACTTTC
v_gene: TRBV10-3; d_gene: TRBD1; j_gene: TRBJ1-4; abundance: .; CDR3aa: CAISGGQGHTNEKLFF; CDR3nt: TGTGCCATCAGTGGGGGACAGGGTCACACTAATGAAAAACTGTTTTTT
v_gene: TRBV7-2; d_gene: TRBD2; j_gene: TRBJ2-3; abundance: .; CDR3aa: CASSFRGVGKTDTQYF; CDR3nt: TGTGCCAGCAGCTTTCGGGGGGTGGGGAAAACAGATACGCAGTATTTT
v_gene: TRBV7-9; d_gene: TRBD2; j_gene: TRBJ2-1; abundance: .; CDR3aa: CASSLYLGTSGNHEQFF; CDR3nt: TGTGCCAGCAGCTTATATCTGGGGACTAGCGGGAATCATGAGCAGTTCTTC
v_gene: TRBV21-1; d_gene: .; j_gene: TRBJ2-4; abundance: .; CDR3aa: CATPRAKNIQYF; CDR3nt: TGTGCCACGCCTCGGGCCAAAAACATTCAGTACTTC
v_gene: TRBV7-2; d_gene: .; j_gene: TRBJ2-5; abundance: .; CDR3aa: CASSSPAVQETQYF; CDR3nt: TGTGCCAGCAGCTCCCCGGCGGTTCAAGAGACCCAGTACTTC
v_gene: TRBV7-6; d_gene: .; j_gene: TRBJ2-7; abundance: .; CDR3aa: CASSTAGAGYYEQYF; CDR3nt: TGTGCCAGCAGCACTGCGGGGGCCGGGTACTACGAGCAGTACTTC
v_gene: TRBV28; d_gene: .; j_gene: TRBJ2-7; abundance: .; CDR3aa: CASSNLGRYEQYF; CDR3nt: TGTGCCAGCAGTAATCTGGGGAGGTACGAGCAGTACTTC
v_gene: TRBV10-3; d_gene: .; j_gene: TRBJ2-2; abundance: .; CDR3aa: CAIRGGGPGTGELFF; CDR3nt: TGTGCCATCAGAGGGGGAGGGCCGGGCACCGGGGAGCTGTTTTTT
v_gene: TRBV18; d_gene: .; j_gene: TRBJ2-1; abundance: few; CDR3aa: CASSPPSSGEQFF; CDR3nt: TGTGCCAGCTCACCACCGTCCAGCGGCGAGCAGTTCTTC
v_gene: TRBV21-1; d_gene: .; j_gene: TRBJ2-5; abundance: .; CDR3aa: CASSKNRSGRGQETQYF; CDR3nt: TGTGCCAGCAGCAAAAATAGAAGCGGGCGAGGGCAAGAGACCCAGTACTTC
v_gene: TRBV6-1; d_gene: TRBD1; j_gene: TRBJ1-1; abundance: .; CDR3aa: CASLEGGRGGAFF; CDR3nt: TGTGCCAGCCTCGAAGGGGGCAGGGGTGGAGCTTTCTTT
v_gene: TRBV4-1; d_gene: .; j_gene: TRBJ1-6; abundance: .; CDR3aa: CASPLLEQGPHSPLHF; CDR3nt: TGCGCCAGCCCCTTGCTGGAACAGGGACCGCATTCACCCCTCCACTTT
v_gene: TRBV6-1; d_gene: .; j_gene: TRBJ2-5; abundance: .; CDR3aa: CASSVAGSEQETQYF; CDR3nt: TGTGCCAGCAGTGTAGCCGGTAGCGAGCAAGAGACCCAGTACTTC
v_gene: TRBV5-1; d_gene: TRBD2; j_gene: TRBJ2-7; abundance: .; CDR3aa: CASSRGREIYEQYF; CDR3nt: TGCGCCAGCAGCCGAGGGCGGGAGATCTACGAGCAGTACTTC
v_gene: TRBV4-3; d_gene: .; j_gene: TRBJ2-5; abundance: .; CDR3aa: CASSQDREGDPTKKETQYF; CDR3nt: TGCGCCAGCAGCCAAGATCGCGAGGGTGATCCCACCAAAAAAGAGACCCAGTACTTC
v_gene: TRBV7-9; d_gene: TRBD1; j_gene: TRBJ1-1; abundance: once; CDR3aa: CSSSLGRDRGRTEAFF; CDR3nt: TGTTCCAGCAGCTTAGGTAGGGACAGGGGAAGAACTGAAGCTTTCTTT
v_gene: TRBV7-2; d_gene: TRBD2; j_gene: TRBJ2-7; abundance: once; CDR3aa: CASSLVGLAGGGDEQYF; CDR3nt: TGTGCCAGCAGCTTAGTGGGACTAGCGGGAGGGGGCGACGAGCAGTACTTC
v_gene: TRBV19; d_gene: TRBD1; j_gene: TRBJ1-2; abundance: once; CDR3aa: CASSQALGQGSGYTF; CDR3nt: TGTGCCAGTAGCCAAGCACTGGGACAGGGTAGCGGCTACACCTTC
v_gene: TRBV10-3; d_gene: .; j_gene: TRBJ1-5; abundance: .; CDR3aa: CAISEGQGNQPQHF; CDR3nt: TGTGCCATCAGTGAGGGGCAGGGCAATCAGCCCCAGCATTTT
v_gene: TRBV27; d_gene: TRBD1; j_gene: TRBJ2-7; abundance: .; CDR3aa: CASSWTGVYEQYF; CDR3nt: TGTGCCAGCAGTTGGACAGGCGTGTACGAGCAGTACTTC
v_gene: TRBV7-8; d_gene: .; j_gene: TRBJ1-2; abundance: few; CDR3aa: CASSPTPEYGYTF; CDR3nt: TGTGCCAGCAGCCCTACCCCGGAGTATGGCTACACCTTC
v_gene: TRBV7-8; d_gene: .; j_gene: TRBJ2-7; abundance: .; CDR3aa: CASSLEGLRLDEQYF; CDR3nt: TGTGCCAGCAGCTTAGAGGGGCTGAGGCTGGACGAGCAGTACTTC
v_gene: TRBV18; d_gene: TRBD1; j_gene: TRBJ1-2; abundance: .; CDR3aa: CASSDRAIPFYGYTF; CDR3nt: TGTGCCAGCTCGGACAGGGCGATACCCTTCTATGGCTACACCTTC
v_gene: TRBV5-1; d_gene: .; j_gene: TRBJ1-2; abundance: .; CDR3aa: CASKSENYGYTF; CDR3nt: TGCGCCAGCAAAAGCGAGAACTATGGCTACACCTTC
v_gene: TRBV27; d_gene: .; j_gene: TRBJ1-5; abundance: few; CDR3aa: CASSSSPRVVGGNQPQHF; CDR3nt: TGTGCCAGCAGTTCCTCCCCCAGGGTGGTTGGGGGCAATCAGCCCCAGCATTTT
v_gene: TRBV11-3; d_gene: TRBD1; j_gene: TRBJ1-3; abundance: .; CDR3aa: CASSDRTGANGNTIYF; CDR3nt: TGTGCCAGCAGCGACCGGACAGGGGCTAATGGAAACACCATATATTTT
v_gene: TRBV13; d_gene: TRBD1; j_gene: TRBJ1-1; abundance: once; CDR3aa: CASSPSATGGTEAFF; CDR3nt: TGTGCCAGCAGCCCAAGCGCGACAGGGGGCACTGAAGCTTTCTTT
v_gene: TRBV11-2; d_gene: TRBD2; j_gene: TRBJ2-7; abundance: .; CDR3aa: CASSSSLAGKGFEQYF; CDR3nt: TGTGCCAGCAGCTCCTCCCTAGCGGGAAAGGGCTTCGAGCAGTACTTC
v_gene: TRBV18; d_gene: .; j_gene: TRBJ2-7; abundance: .; CDR3aa: CASSPRGPGLSYEQYF; CDR3nt: TGTGCCAGCTCACCACGAGGCCCGGGACTTTCCTACGAGCAGTACTTC
v_gene: TRBV5-5; d_gene: TRBD1; j_gene: TRBJ2-7; abundance: .; CDR3aa: CASSLVGTGTYEQYF; CDR3nt: TGTGCCAGCAGCTTGGTGGGGACAGGGACCTACGAGCAGTACTTC
v_gene: TRBV7-9; d_gene: TRBD1; j_gene: TRBJ1-4; abundance: .; CDR3aa: CASSSDRGLNEKLFF; CDR3nt: TGTGCCAGCAGCTCCGACAGGGGCCTTAATGAAAAACTGTTTTTT
v_gene: TRBV30; d_gene: .; j_gene: TRBJ2-7; abundance: .; CDR3aa: CAWSVHPAYEQYF; CDR3nt: TGTGCCTGGAGTGTACACCCAGCCTACGAGCAGTACTTC
v_gene: TRBV7-9; d_gene: .; j_gene: TRBJ2-4; abundance: .; CDR3aa: CASSSTRGLAKNIQYF; CDR3nt: TGTGCCAGCAGCTCCACCCGCGGTCTAGCCAAAAACATTCAGTACTTC
v_gene: TRBV5-6; d_gene: .; j_gene: TRBJ2-7; abundance: once; CDR3aa: CASSLQRGGEQYF; CDR3nt: TGTGCCAGCAGCCTCCAGCGAGGGGGCGAGCAGTACTTC
v_gene: TRBV28; d_gene: .; j_gene: TRBJ2-6; abundance: few; CDR3aa: CASSFHKARTAGANVLTF; CDR3nt: TGTGCCAGCAGCTTCCATAAGGCCAGGACAGCAGGGGCCAACGTCCTGACTTTC
v_gene: TRBV7-9; d_gene: .; j_gene: TRBJ2-2; abundance: .; CDR3aa: CASSPRGSEGTGELFF; CDR3nt: TGTGCCAGCAGCCCAAGGGGTTCGGAGGGCACCGGGGAGCTGTTTTTT
v_gene: TRBV27; d_gene: TRBD2; j_gene: TRBJ2-1; abundance: .; CDR3aa: CASSETSGGSSYNEQFF; CDR3nt: TGTGCCAGCAGTGAAACTAGCGGTGGGAGCTCCTACAATGAGCAGTTCTTC
v_gene: TRBV5-8; d_gene: .; j_gene: TRBJ1-2; abundance: .; CDR3aa: CASSAGRVINYGYTF; CDR3nt: TGTGCCAGCAGCGCGGGACGAGTTATTAACTATGGCTACACCTTC
v_gene: TRBV27; d_gene: .; j_gene: TRBJ1-2; abundance: .; CDR3aa: CASSPIGGNYGYTF; CDR3nt: TGTGCCAGCAGTCCCATAGGAGGGAACTATGGCTACACCTTC
v_gene: TRBV19; d_gene: TRBD1; j_gene: TRBJ2-3; abundance: .; CDR3aa: CASSSSYGQGIPDTQYF; CDR3nt: TGTGCCAGTAGTTCCTCTTATGGACAGGGGATTCCAGATACGCAGTATTTT
v_gene: TRBV5-7; d_gene: TRBD1; j_gene: TRBJ1-2; abundance: .; CDR3aa: CASSPDRGSSGYTF; CDR3nt: TGTGCCAGCAGCCCCGACAGGGGCAGCTCTGGCTACACCTTC